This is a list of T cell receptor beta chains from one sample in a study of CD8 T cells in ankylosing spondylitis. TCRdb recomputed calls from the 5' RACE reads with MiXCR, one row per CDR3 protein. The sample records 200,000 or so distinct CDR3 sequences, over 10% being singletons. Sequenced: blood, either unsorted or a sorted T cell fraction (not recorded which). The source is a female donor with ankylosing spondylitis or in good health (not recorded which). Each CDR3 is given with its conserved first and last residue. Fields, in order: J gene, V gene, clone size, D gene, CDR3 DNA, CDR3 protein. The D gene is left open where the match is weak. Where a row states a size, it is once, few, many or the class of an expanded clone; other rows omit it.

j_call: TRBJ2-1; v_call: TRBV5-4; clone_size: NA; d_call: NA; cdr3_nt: TGTGCCAGCAGCTGGGGGGGCAGAGGCTATGAGCAGTTCTTC; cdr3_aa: CASSWGGRGYEQFF
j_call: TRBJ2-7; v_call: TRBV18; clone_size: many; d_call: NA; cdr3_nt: TGTGCCAGCTCAGGATTGGACGAGCAGTACTTC; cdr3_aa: CASSGLDEQYF
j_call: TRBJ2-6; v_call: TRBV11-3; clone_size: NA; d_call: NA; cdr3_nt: TGTGCCAGCAGCGAGGGGCTACACCCTGGGGCCAACGTCCTGACTTTC; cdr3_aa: CASSEGLHPGANVLTF
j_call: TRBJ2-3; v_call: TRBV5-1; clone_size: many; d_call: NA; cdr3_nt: TGCGCCAGCAGCTTGGTGCAGGGGAGCGCAGATACGCAGTATTTT; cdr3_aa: CASSLVQGSADTQYF
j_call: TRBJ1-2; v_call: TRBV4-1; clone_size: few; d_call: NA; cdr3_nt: TGCGCCAGCAGCCAAGATTGGGCCGGGCCCCTATCGAGTGGCTACACCTTC; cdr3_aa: CASSQDWAGPLSSGYTF
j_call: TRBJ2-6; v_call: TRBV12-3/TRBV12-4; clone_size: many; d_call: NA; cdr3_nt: TGTGCCAGCAACACCCGACAGCGACTCTCTGGGGCCAACGTCCTGACTTTC; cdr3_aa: CASNTRQRLSGANVLTF
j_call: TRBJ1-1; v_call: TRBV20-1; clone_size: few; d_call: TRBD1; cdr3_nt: TGCAGTGCCAAGGCTTGGACAGGGGGCAGGATCACTGAAGCTTTCTTT; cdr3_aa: CSAKAWTGGRITEAFF
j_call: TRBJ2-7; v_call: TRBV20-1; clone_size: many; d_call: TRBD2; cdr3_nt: TGCAGTGCCTCACAGCGGGAGTCTCGCGAGCAGTACTTC; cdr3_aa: CSASQRESREQYF
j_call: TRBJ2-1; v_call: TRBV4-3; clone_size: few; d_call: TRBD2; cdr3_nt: TGCGCCAGCAGCCAAGCGTGGCCTAGCGGAGCCTACAATGAGCAGTTCTTC; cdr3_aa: CASSQAWPSGAYNEQFF
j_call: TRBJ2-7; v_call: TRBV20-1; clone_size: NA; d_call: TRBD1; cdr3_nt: TGCAGTGCCTTTCCAGGGGGCGCGACCGAGCAGTACTTC; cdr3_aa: CSAFPGGATEQYF
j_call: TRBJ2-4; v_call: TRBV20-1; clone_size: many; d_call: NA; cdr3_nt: TGCAGTGCTGGTTTCTTCCAGGGTATTGAAAACATTCAGTACTTC; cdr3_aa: CSAGFFQGIENIQYF
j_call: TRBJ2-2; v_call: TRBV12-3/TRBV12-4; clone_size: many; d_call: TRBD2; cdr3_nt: TGTGCCAGCGTAGCGGGAGAGACCGGGGAGCTGTTTTTT; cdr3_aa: CASVAGETGELFF
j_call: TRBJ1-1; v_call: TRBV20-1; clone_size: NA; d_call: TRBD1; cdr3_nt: TGCAGTGCTAAGAATACACAGGGGGACACTGAAGCTTTCTTT; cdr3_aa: CSAKNTQGDTEAFF
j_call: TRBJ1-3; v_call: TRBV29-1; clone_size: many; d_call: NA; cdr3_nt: TGCAGCGCAGCGACAGGAGTCTCTGGAAACACCATATATTTT; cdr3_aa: CSAATGVSGNTIYF
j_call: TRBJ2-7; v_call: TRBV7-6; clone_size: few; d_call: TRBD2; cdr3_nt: TGTGCCAGCAGCTCAGGGAGGGTGGAGGCAATCCCCTACGAGCAGTACTTC; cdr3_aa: CASSSGRVEAIPYEQYF
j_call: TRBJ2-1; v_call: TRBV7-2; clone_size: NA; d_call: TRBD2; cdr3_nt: TGTGCCAGCAGCGGGGGACTAGCGGGAAATGAGCAGTTCTTC; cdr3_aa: CASSGGLAGNEQFF
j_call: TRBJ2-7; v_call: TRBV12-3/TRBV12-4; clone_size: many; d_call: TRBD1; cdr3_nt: TGTGCCAGCAGCCCTGGACAGGGGTGGTCAAGTGAGCAGTACTTC; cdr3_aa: CASSPGQGWSSEQYF
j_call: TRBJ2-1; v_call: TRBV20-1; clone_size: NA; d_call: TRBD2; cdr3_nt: TGCAGTGCTAGGCCTCGGACTAGCGGGAGCTCCTACAATGAGCAGTTCTTC; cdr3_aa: CSARPRTSGSSYNEQFF
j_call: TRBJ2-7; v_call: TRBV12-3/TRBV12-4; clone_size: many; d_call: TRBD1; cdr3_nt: TGTGCCAGCAGGGTTACAGGGGGCCTCTTCCACGAGCAGTACTTC; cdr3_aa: CASRVTGGLFHEQYF
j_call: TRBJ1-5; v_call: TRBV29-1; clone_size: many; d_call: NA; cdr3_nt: TGCAGCGTCACGGACGGCGAATATCAGCCCCAGCATTTT; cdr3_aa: CSVTDGEYQPQHF
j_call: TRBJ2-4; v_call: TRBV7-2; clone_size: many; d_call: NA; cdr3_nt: TGTGCCAGCAGCTTTTCGGCTGGAGCCAAAAACATTCAGTACTTC; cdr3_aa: CASSFSAGAKNIQYF
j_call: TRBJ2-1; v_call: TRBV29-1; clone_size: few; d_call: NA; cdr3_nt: TGCAGCGCTCGGATCCGGGGCCACAGCAATGAGCAGTTCTTC; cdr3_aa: CSARIRGHSNEQFF
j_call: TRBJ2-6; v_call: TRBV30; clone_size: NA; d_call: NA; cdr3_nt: TGTGCCTGGAGTGTAACAGGGAGGGGGACTGGGGCCAACGTCCTGACTTTC; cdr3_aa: CAWSVTGRGTGANVLTF
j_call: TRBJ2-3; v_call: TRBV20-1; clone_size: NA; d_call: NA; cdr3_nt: TGCAGTGCTAGAGCCTTAGTCCGGACAGATACGCAGTATTTT; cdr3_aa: CSARALVRTDTQYF
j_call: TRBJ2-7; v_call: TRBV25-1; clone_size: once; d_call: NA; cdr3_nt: TGTGCCAGCAGTCCTTCCAGGGGGGACCTGGACGAGCAGTACTTC; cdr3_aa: CASSPSRGDLDEQYF
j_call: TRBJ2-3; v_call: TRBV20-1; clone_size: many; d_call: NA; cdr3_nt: TGCAGTGCTAAGTGGATAAGCACAGATACGCAGTATTTT; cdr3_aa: CSAKWISTDTQYF
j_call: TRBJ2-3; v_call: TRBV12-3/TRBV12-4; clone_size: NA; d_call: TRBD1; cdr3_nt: TGTGCCAGCATGAGACAGGGAAGGGATACGCAGTATTTT; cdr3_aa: CASMRQGRDTQYF
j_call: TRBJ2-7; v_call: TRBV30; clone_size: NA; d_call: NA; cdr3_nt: TGTGCCTGGAGTGTAGTCGAGCCCTACGAGCAGTACTTC; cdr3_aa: CAWSVVEPYEQYF
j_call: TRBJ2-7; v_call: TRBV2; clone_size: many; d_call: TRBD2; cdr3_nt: TGTGCCAGTCCAAGCGGGACCTTTGGGTACGAGCAGTACTTC; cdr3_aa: CASPSGTFGYEQYF
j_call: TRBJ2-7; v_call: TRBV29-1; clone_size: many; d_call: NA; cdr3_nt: TGCAGCGTGGAAACGAGAGATTCCTACGAGCAGTACTTC; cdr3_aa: CSVETRDSYEQYF
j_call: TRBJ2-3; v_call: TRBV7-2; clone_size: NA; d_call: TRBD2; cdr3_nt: TGTGCCAGCAGCTTAAACCCCGGGACTAGGGCGACAGATACGCAGTATTTT; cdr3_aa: CASSLNPGTRATDTQYF
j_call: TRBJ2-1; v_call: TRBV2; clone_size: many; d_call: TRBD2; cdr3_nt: TGTGCCAGCAGGCGGGAGCTAGCGTGGTCCCACAATGAGCAGTTCTTC; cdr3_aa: CASRRELAWSHNEQFF
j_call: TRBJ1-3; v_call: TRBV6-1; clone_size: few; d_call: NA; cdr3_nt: TGTGCCAGCAGGGCCGGCCCCTTCTCTGGAAACACCATATATTTT; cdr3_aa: CASRAGPFSGNTIYF
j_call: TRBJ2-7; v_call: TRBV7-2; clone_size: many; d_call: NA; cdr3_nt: TGTGCCAGCACCCAGCGCGGTTACGAGCAGTACTTC; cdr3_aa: CASTQRGYEQYF
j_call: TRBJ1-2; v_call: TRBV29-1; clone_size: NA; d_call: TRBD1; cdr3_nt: TGCAGCGCACGGGAGGGACAGGGGCATGGCTACACCTTC; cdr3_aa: CSAREGQGHGYTF
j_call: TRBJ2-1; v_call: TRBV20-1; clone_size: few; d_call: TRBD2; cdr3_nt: TGCAGTGCAACAAGACTAGCGGGAGTCGGCGATGAGCAGTTCTTC; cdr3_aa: CSATRLAGVGDEQFF
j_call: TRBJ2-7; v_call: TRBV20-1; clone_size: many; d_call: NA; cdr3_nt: TGCAGTGCTCGGCGAGCGGGCTCCTACGAGCAGTACTTC; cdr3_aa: CSARRAGSYEQYF
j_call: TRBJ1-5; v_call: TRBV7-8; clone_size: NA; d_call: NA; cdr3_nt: TGTGCCAGCAGCTTAGCAATCGACAGGAATAGCAATCAGCCCCAGCATTTT; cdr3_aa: CASSLAIDRNSNQPQHF